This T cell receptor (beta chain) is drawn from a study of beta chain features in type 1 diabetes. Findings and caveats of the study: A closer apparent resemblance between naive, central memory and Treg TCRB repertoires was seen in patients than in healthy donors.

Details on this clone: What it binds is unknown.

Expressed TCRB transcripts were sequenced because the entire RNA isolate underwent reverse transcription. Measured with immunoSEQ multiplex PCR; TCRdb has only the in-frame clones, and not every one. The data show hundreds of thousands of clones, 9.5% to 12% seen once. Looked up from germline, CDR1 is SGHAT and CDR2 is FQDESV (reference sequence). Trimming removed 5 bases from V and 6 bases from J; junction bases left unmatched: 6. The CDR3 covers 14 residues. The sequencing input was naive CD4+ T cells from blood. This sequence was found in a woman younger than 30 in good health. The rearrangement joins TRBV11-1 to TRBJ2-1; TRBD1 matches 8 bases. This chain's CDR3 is CASSDRGLGNEQFF. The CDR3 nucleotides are TGTGCCAGCAGCGACAGGGGTTTGGGCAATGAGCAGTTCTTC.